Listed here are 26 T cell receptor beta chains from one sample, sequenced in a study of cytomegalovirus exposure and HLA in healthy donors. This PCR relied on a set of 60 Vbeta primers and 13 Jbeta primers. The assay was immunoSEQ multiplex PCR, and TCRdb's table has in-frame clones only and misses some. Of roughly 160,000 clones listed, 65% to 90% are singletons. Sequencing used PBMCs. The origin of the receptors is a man aged 50-59 years in good health and CMV-seropositive.

Here the CDR3 DNA reads TGTGCCAGCAGCCAGAAGGACAGGTGGAGAGAGACCCAGTACTTC. Protein product: CASSQKDRWRETQYF. This chain uses TRBV5-4 with TRBJ2-5, with 7 nucleotides matching TRBD1. Germline V gene lookup returns CDR1 SGHNT and CDR2 YYREEE (reference sequence). CDR3 length: 15 residues. The V gene end was trimmed by 4 bases and the J gene end by 4 bases; junction bases not matched to a gene: 10.

J is TRBJ2-7 and V is TRBV4-1; a possible D gene is TRBD2 (5 bases). The V end was cut by 0 bases, the J end by 7 bases, with 13 bases between. Germline V CDR1 and CDR2: MGHRA, YSYEKL. The CDR3 extends over 14 amino acids. The CDR3 sequence: CASSQDAASLEQYF. CDR3 coding DNA: TGCGCCAGCAGCCAAGACGCGGCTAGCCTAGAGCAGTACTTC.

The J gene is TRBJ2-5, the V gene TRBV30; a possible D gene is TRBD2 (7 bases). Trimming took off 5 bases at V and 5 bases at J, with 21 bases between the two ends. CDR1 is GTSNPN and CDR2 is SVGIG in the germline V gene (reference sequence). The CDR3 is 15 residues long. The CDR3 spells CAWDPTAGAGETQYF. The CDR3 nucleotides read TGTGCCTGGGATCCTACCGCGGGGGCCGGGGAGACCCAGTACTTC.

The DNA for the CDR3 is TGTGCCAGCAGCTTGGAGGGACAGGGGGTCAAAAACATTCAGTACTTC. Translation gives CASSLEGQGVKNIQYF. J is TRBJ2-4 and V is TRBV5-4; TRBD1 agrees at 11 bases. Trimming took 0 bases from V and 3 from J; bases not matched to a gene: 2. The CDR3 has 16 residues. Germline V lookup: CDR1 SGHNT, CDR2 YYREEE (reference sequence).

CDR3 loop: CASSLMQAGDTEAFF. In DNA, the CDR3 is TGTGCCAGCAGCTTAATGCAGGCGGGCGACACTGAAGCTTTCTTT. The gene calls are TRBV7-9 and TRBJ1-1, with D uncertain. This CDR3 contains 15 residues. V lost 2 bases and J lost 3, with 13 bases in between. Germline V gene sequence: CDR1 SEHNR, CDR2 FQNEAQ (reference sequence).

This clone appeared a few times. The chain uses TRBV4-2 and TRBJ2-5; D is unresolved. Germline CDR1 reads LGHNA; CDR2 reads YNFKEQ. This CDR3 is 13 amino acids long. V was pared by 4 bases and J by 3 bases, with 9 bases between. CDR3 sequence reads: CASSPPLEETQYF. CDR3 nucleotide sequence: TGTGCCAGCAGCCCGCCCCTAGAAGAGACCCAGTACTTC.

The V gene is TRBV7-6, the J gene TRBJ2-2; 8 positions agree with TRBD1. Germline V gene data show CDR1 as SGHVS and CDR2 as FNYEAQ. V was pared by 0 bases and J by 3 bases, with 3 bases of the junction left unmatched. The CDR3 sequence is 16 residues long. The CDR3 here is CASSLAGTGDTGELFF. The CDR3, as DNA: TGTGCCAGCAGCTTAGCCGGGACAGGAGACACCGGGGAGCTGTTTTTT.

This chain uses TRBV6-5 with TRBJ2-7, with 7 bases that match TRBD1. Per the germline V gene, CDR1 is MNHEY and CDR2 is SVGAGI. This CDR3 region has 15 residues. After removal of 2 bases from V and 9 bases from J, the junction contained 13 bases not matched to a gene. The CDR3: CASSYGSGQSKGQYF. The CDR3 region has the DNA TGTGCCAGCAGTTACGGTTCGGGACAGTCCAAGGGGCAGTACTTC.

This chain connects TRBV30 to TRBJ2-1; D unresolved. Germline CDR1 reads GTSNPN; CDR2 reads SVGIG (reference sequence). The CDR3 spans 12 residues. The V gene lost 0 bases and the J gene lost 6 bases, with 6 bases spanning the gap. The CDR3 spells CAWSVPLNEQFF. CDR3 nucleotides: TGTGCCTGGAGTGTCCCACTCAATGAGCAGTTCTTC.

DNA for the CDR3: TGTGCCAGCAGCTTGGGCACAGGGGCTTCAGATACGCAGTATTTT. Its protein product is CASSLGTGASDTQYF. The chain is built from TRBV5-4 and TRBJ2-3, with TRBD1 matching over 7 bases. This CDR3 has 15 amino acids. CDR1 SGHNT and CDR2 YYREEE come from the germline V gene (reference sequence). After removal of 0 bases from V and 4 bases from J, the junction contained 5 bases not matched to a gene. The complete variable domain, with remaining parts taken from reference TRBV5-4 and TRBJ2-3, reads ETGVTQSPTHLIKTRGQQVTLRCSSQSGHNTVSWYQQALGQGPQFIFQYYREEENGRGNFPPRFSGLQFPNYSSELNVNALELDDSALYLCASSLGTGASDTQYFGPGTRLTVL.

This chain links TRBV29-1 with TRBJ2-4; TRBD1 might be the D (5 bases). The germline V and J ends were trimmed by 3 bases and 11 bases, with 14 bases remaining between them. The CDR3 length is 12 residues. The germline V gene encodes CDR1 SQVTM and CDR2 ANQGSEA. The CDR3 protein is CSVESTGGFQYF. The CDR3 DNA reads as TGCAGCGTTGAGTCAACAGGCGGATTTCAGTACTTC.

This chain links TRBV28 with TRBJ2-2; D may be TRBD1 (5 bases). V was trimmed by 7 bases and J by 4 bases, leaving 13 bases between them. CDR1 MDHEN and CDR2 SYDVKM come from the germline V gene. This CDR3 is built from 14 residues. The CDR3 region has the DNA TGTGCCAGCAAGAGACAGAAGTCCACCGGGGAGCTGTTTTTT. This codes for CASKRQKSTGELFF.

The gene calls are TRBV4-1 and TRBJ2-2; 12 nucleotides line up with TRBD2. V dropped 0 bases and J dropped 5; count of bases not matched to a gene: 10. This CDR3 has 19 amino acids. CDR1 MGHRA and CDR2 YSYEKL come from the germline V gene. In DNA form, the CDR3 reads TGCGCCAGCAGCCAAGATGAACTAGCGGGAGGAACAAGGACCGGGGAGCTGTTTTTT. It specifies CASSQDELAGGTRTGELFF.

The J gene is TRBJ2-7, the V gene TRBV7-6, with D tentatively TRBD2 (5 bases). Germline CDR1 and CDR2: SGHVS and FNYEAQ. Trimming took off 1 base at V and 5 bases at J, with 15 bases between the two ends. The CDR3 runs to 15 residues. CDR3 coding DNA: TGTGCCAGCAGCTTAGAGGCGGGTAGGGCGGACGAGCAGTACTTC. Amino acids: CASSLEAGRADEQYF. The variable domain in full, completed from reference TRBV7-6 and TRBJ2-7, reads GAGVSQSPRYKVTKRGQDVALRCDPISGHVSLYWYRQALGQGPEFLTYFNYEAQQDKSGLPNDRFSAERPEGSISTLTIQRTEQRDSAMYRCASSLEAGRADEQYFGPGTRLTVT.

This clone was detected only a few times. This chain links TRBV5-4 with TRBJ2-5, with TRBD2 matching 9 bases. CDR3 size: 19 residues. Germline loops: CDR1 SGHNT, CDR2 YYREEE (reference sequence). V dropped 3 bases and J dropped 0; count of bases not matched to a gene: 15. CDR3 sequence (DNA): TGTGCCAGCAGCTCGGTTGGTAAGACTAGCGGAATGTACCAAGAGACCCAGTACTTC. It specifies CASSSVGKTSGMYQETQYF.

The rearrangement joins TRBV4-1 to TRBJ2-3; 7 nucleotides agree with TRBD2. The J segment lost 5 bases and the V segment lost 5 bases, leaving 16 bases of the junction unmatched. Germline CDR1 is MGHRA and CDR2 is YSYEKL. The CDR3 contains 17 residues. CDR3 sequence reads: CASSVNPALAELDTQYF. CDR3 nucleotide sequence: TGCGCCAGCAGCGTCAACCCGGCCCTAGCGGAGCTAGATACGCAGTATTTT.

This chain links TRBV11-3 with TRBJ2-7; 8 bases align to TRBD1. The CDR3 loop spans 14 amino acids. V lost 4 bases and J lost 2; bases outside the gene matches: 4. Germline V gene lookup returns CDR1 SGHNT and CDR2 YENEEA. For the CDR3, the DNA is TGTGCCAGCAGCTACCGGACAGGGACCTACGAGCAGTACTTC. Translating gives CASSYRTGTYEQYF.

This clone appeared a few times. CDR3 DNA: TGTGCCAGCAGCTTGGGCAGGCTAAAAGTAGGGAACACTGAAGCTTTCTTT. Translated: CASSLGRLKVGNTEAFF. The chain recombines TRBV5-6 with TRBJ1-1; D ambiguous. The ends were cut back, 0 bases at V and 1 base at J, with 16 bases in the middle. The CDR3 length is 17 residues. Germline V gene lookup returns CDR1 SGHDT and CDR2 YYEEEE.

The chain carries TRBV20-1 and TRBJ2-1; D remains unclear. Germline lookup yields CDR1 DFQATT and CDR2 SNEGSKA (reference sequence). There are 8 residues in the CDR3. Trimming removed 3 bases at V and 12 bases at J, with 3 bases between. Written as DNA, the CDR3 is TGCAGTGCTAGCGGGCAGTTCTTC. It translates to CSASGQFF.

The chain combines TRBV7-6 with TRBJ2-7; 9 nucleotides match TRBD1. Germline values: CDR1 SGHVS, CDR2 FNYEAQ. The CDR3 is made up of 14 amino acids. The trim removed 5 bases at V and 1 base at J, leaving 3 bases unmatched. The CDR3 nucleotides are TGTGCCAGCAGCGCCGACAGGGGGTCCTACGAGCAGTACTTC. This sequence encodes CASSADRGSYEQYF.

This sequence joins TRBV5-6 and TRBJ1-6, with 8 bases lining up with TRBD1. Germline loops: CDR1 SGHDT, CDR2 YYEEEE. The CDR3 is 15 amino acids. With V trimmed by 5 bases and J by 10 bases, 11 bases remained unmatched. In DNA, the CDR3 is TGTGCCAGCAGTAGAGCGACAGGGGAGGACTCACCCCTCCACTTT. Amino acids: CASSRATGEDSPLHF.

The count of this clone is one. A junction end diverges from the germline sequence, so it may reflect a read error. CDR3 in DNA: TGTGCCAGCACCGTAGCGGGGGGGCTCGATGAGCAGTTCTTC. It is translated as CASTVAGGLDEQFF. The chain recombines TRBV9 with TRBJ2-1, with 11 bases lining up with TRBD2. This CDR3 comprises 14 residues. The V gene's germline CDR1 is SGDLS and CDR2 YYNGEE.

This clone was detected only once. V is TRBV7-2 and J is TRBJ2-7, with 8 positions matching TRBD2. CDR1 SGHTA and CDR2 FQGNSA come from the germline V gene. CDR3 length equals 15 residues. J lost 2 bases, V lost 7 bases, and 10 bases had no gene match. CDR3: CASISSEAGAYEQYF. For the CDR3, the DNA is TGTGCCAGCATTAGTAGTGAAGCGGGGGCCTACGAGCAGTACTTC.

The genes are TRBV12-5 and TRBJ1-3; the match to TRBD1 covers 10 bases. Germline-derived CDR1 and CDR2 are LGHNT and FRNRAP. The CDR3 extends over 12 amino acids. J lost 11 bases, V lost 6 bases, and 4 bases had no gene match. The CDR3 sequence: CASGWDRGSIYF. CDR3 DNA sequence: TGTGCTAGTGGCTGGGACAGGGGATCCATATATTTT.

The genes are TRBV5-1 and TRBJ2-1; a possible D gene is TRBD1 (6 bases). Germline V CDR1 and CDR2: SGHRS, YFSETQ. This CDR3 is 16 amino acids long. Trimming removed 1 base at V and 7 bases at J, with 18 bases between. CDR3: CASSLIEAGTGNEQFF. In nucleotides, the CDR3 is TGCGCCAGCAGCTTGATAGAGGCAGGAACAGGGAATGAGCAGTTCTTC.

J is TRBJ1-6 and V is TRBV15; unclear D gene. This CDR3 contains 15 residues. The germline gives CDR1 LNHNV, CDR2 YYDKDF (reference sequence). V gave up 0 bases and J gave up 9 bases, with 12 bases separating them. The CDR3 DNA is TGTGCCACCAGCAGAGATATGGGAGATGGTTCACCCCTCCACTTT. Residues: CATSRDMGDGSPLHF.